The TCR beta chain described here comes from a study of cytomegalovirus exposure and HLA in healthy donors. Findings and limits, study-wide: Excluded: some indistinguishable V segments such as TRBV6-2 and TRBV6-3. Immune exposure data for these donors was limited to CMV serostatus. Other equally common chains were less clonally expanded than HLA-associated TCR beta chains, a later analysis showed.

With 60 Vbeta and 13 Jbeta primers, the PCR was carried out. Data came from immunoSEQ multiplex PCR; TCRdb stores just in-frame clones and leaves some out. The data show 150,000 to 200,000 clones, 70% seen once. In regard to this clone: As yet, its antigen is unknown.

V was clipped by 1 base and J by 8 bases, with 17 bases between them. Germline lookup yields CDR1 SEHNR and CDR2 FQNEAQ (reference sequence). CDR3 length: 15 amino acids. The sequencing input was PBMCs. The TCR originated in a man between 18 and 35 years old in good health and CMV-seropositive. The rearrangement joins TRBV7-9 to TRBJ1-2; D might be TRBD1 (6 bases). The CDR3 spells CASSLDAGAARGYTF. The CDR3, as DNA: TGTGCCAGCAGCTTAGATGCAGGGGCTGCGCGAGGCTACACCTTC.